Below, 21 T cell receptor beta chains from the same sample are listed, as sequenced in a study of beta chain features in type 1 diabetes. Expressed TCRB transcripts got sequenced, as all isolated RNA was reverse transcribed. Profiling relied on immunoSEQ multiplex PCR, and the TCRdb table lists in-frame clones only, not all of them. This table holds about half a million clones, roughly 10% found once. Sequenced sample: naive CD4+ T cells from blood. These receptors were taken from a woman between 18 and 30 years old in good health.

The gene calls are TRBV7-2 and TRBJ2-1; possibly TRBD1 for D (5 bases). The CDR3 has 16 amino acids. Trimming cost V 1 base and J 3 bases, with 13 bases left between them. CDR1 and CDR2 (germline): SGHTA, FQGNSA. The CDR3 sequence is CASSLGGRSNYNEQFF. The CDR3, as DNA: TGTGCCAGCAGCTTAGGGGGCAGGAGTAACTACAATGAGCAGTTCTTC.

The V and J genes are TRBV5-6 and TRBJ2-1; 7 bases align to TRBD1. This CDR3 contains 15 residues. After removal of 4 bases from V and 8 bases from J, the junction contained 12 bases not matched to a gene. Germline V CDR1 and CDR2: SGHDT, YYEEEE. The CDR3 spells CASSPWDSPSDEQFF. CDR3 in DNA: TGTGCCAGCAGCCCTTGGGACAGCCCCTCGGATGAGCAGTTCTTC.

The rearrangement links TRBV4-1 to TRBJ2-1; no firm D call. Germline V gene data show CDR1 as MGHRA and CDR2 as YSYEKL. The CDR3 covers 13 residues. V lost 2 bases and J lost 7, with 9 bases in between. CDR3 nucleotides: TGCGCCAGCAGCCAACCGAGCGAGAATGAGCAGTTCTTC. It codes for CASSQPSENEQFF.

In nucleotides, the CDR3 is TGTGCCAGCCGCTACCTACAGGGGTCGAACACTGAAGCTTTCTTT. This translates into CASRYLQGSNTEAFF. This chain connects TRBV7-9 to TRBJ1-1; 7 bases map to TRBD1. The CDR3 loop spans 15 amino acids. V shed 8 bases and J 1 base; nucleotides not matched to a gene: 10. Germline V lookup: CDR1 SEHNR, CDR2 FQNEAQ (reference sequence).

This clone was picked up a small number of times. Written as DNA, the CDR3 is TGTGCCAGCAGGCCCCGGGACAGGGGACCGAAGCAGTTCTTC. Residues: CASRPRDRGPKQFF. The rearrangement joins TRBV7-9 to TRBJ2-1; 10 bases map to TRBD1. The CDR3 totals 14 residues. After removal of 6 bases from V and 11 bases from J, the junction contained 10 bases not matched to a gene. The germline CDR1 and CDR2 sequences are SEHNR and FQNEAQ (reference sequence).

This chain links TRBV4-2 with TRBJ1-2; D is possibly TRBD1 (6 bases). Looked up from germline, CDR1 is LGHNA and CDR2 is YNFKEQ. The CDR3 is made up of 15 amino acids. V lost 2 bases and J lost 1, with 11 bases in between. The CDR3 DNA follows: TGTGCCAGCAGCCAACCTGGACAGAATAACTATGGCTACACCTTC. Amino acids: CASSQPGQNNYGYTF.

The chain combines TRBV16 with TRBJ2-7; 10 positions agree with TRBD2. The CDR3 is 16 residues long. Germline V CDR1 and CDR2: KGHSY, FQNENV. Germline trimming cut 1 base from V and 3 bases from J; bases unmatched to any gene: 6. In nucleotides, the CDR3 is TGTGCCAGCAGCCAATTTCCGACTAGCGGGCTCTACGAGCAGTACTTC. Residues: CASSQFPTSGLYEQYF.

The J gene is TRBJ2-3, the V gene TRBV2; D is perhaps TRBD1 (5 bases). CDR3 length: 14 amino acids. CDR1 is SNHLY and CDR2 is FYNNEI in the germline V gene. Trimming took off 8 bases at V and 6 bases at J, with 18 bases between the two ends. The CDR3 protein is CASLPWTLRDTQYF. CDR3 nucleotides: TGTGCCAGCCTCCCATGGACACTGCGGGATACGCAGTATTTT.

CDR3 bases: TGTGCCAGCAGTGCCCAGGGAGAAGGGGCTGAGCAGTTCTTC. Amino acids: CASSAQGEGAEQFF. The J gene is TRBJ2-1, the V gene TRBV25-1; D may correspond to TRBD1 or TRBD2 (5 bases each). V shed 4 bases and J shed 9 bases, with 16 bases lying between them. The CDR3 runs 14 residues. CDR1 and CDR2 (germline): MGHDK, SYGVNS.

The table lists this clone with a few counts. The V call is TRBV4-2, the J call TRBJ2-5; 9 bases line up with TRBD2. V lost 1 base and J lost 2; bases outside the gene matches: 5. The germline gives CDR1 LGHNA, CDR2 YNFKEQ. The length of the CDR3 is 16 residues. CDR3 nucleotides: TGTGCCAGCAGCCAAGCCATAGCGGGGGAACAAGAGACCCAGTACTTC. It encodes CASSQAIAGEQETQYF.

The chain combines TRBV27 with TRBJ2-7; D may be TRBD2 (6 bases). Trimming shortened V by 5 bases and J by 4 bases, and 18 bases separated the two germline ends. Germline CDR1 and CDR2: MNHEY and SMNVEV (reference sequence). This CDR3 is built from 15 residues. CDR3 region: CASSVLASVPYEQYF. CDR3 sequence (DNA): TGTGCCAGCAGTGTATTGGCTAGCGTACCGTACGAGCAGTACTTC.

This clone was observed a handful of times. The chain links TRBV7-3 to TRBJ2-7, with TRBD1 matching over 7 bases. V was clipped by 2 bases and J by 5 bases; unmatched bases: 9. The CDR3 spans 15 residues. Germline V gene sequence: CDR1 SGHTA, CDR2 FQGTGA. The CDR3 is CASSLYPGRGNEQYV. The CDR3 nucleotides read TGTGCCAGCAGCTTATACCCGGGCAGGGGGAACGAGCAGTACGTC.

This clone has only a few counts. The V gene is TRBV23-1, the J gene TRBJ2-7; D not resolved. Being an ORF, TRBV23-1 has a function that is uncertain. The germline V and J ends were trimmed by 3 bases and 6 bases, with 12 bases remaining between them. This CDR3 is 13 amino acids long. The CDR3 loop reads CASSHCGVGEQYF. CDR3 in DNA: TGCGCCAGCAGTCATTGCGGAGTCGGCGAGCAGTACTTC.

The V and J genes are TRBV7-9 and TRBJ2-7; the D gene could be TRBD1 or TRBD2 (5 bases each). Germline CDR1 reads SEHNR; CDR2 reads FQNEAQ (reference sequence). The CDR3 length is 13 residues. Between the trimmed V and J ends, which lost 5 bases and 7 bases, there was a span of 15 bases. As DNA, the CDR3 is TGTGCCAGCAGCCGTTCCGGGGCCGGGGAGCAGTACTTC. Encoded protein: CASSRSGAGEQYF.

This chain links TRBV6-6 with TRBJ2-3; 7 nucleotides line up with TRBD1. J gave up 14 bases and V 1 base, and 3 bases lay outside the gene matches. The CDR3 is 11 residues long. CDR1 and CDR2 from the germline V gene are MNHNY and SVGAGI (reference sequence). In nucleotides, the CDR3 is TGTGCCAGCAGTTACTTAGACAGGGTGTATTTT. It codes for CASSYLDRVYF.

The V and J genes are TRBV2 and TRBJ2-2; possibly TRBD1 for D (6 bases). The CDR3 length is 14 residues. Germline CDR1 is SNHLY and CDR2 is FYNNEI. The ends were cut back, 6 bases at V and 7 bases at J, with 15 bases in the middle. CDR3 sequence reads: CASRVQGIGGELFF. CDR3 DNA: TGTGCCAGCAGGGTACAGGGTATCGGCGGGGAGCTGTTTTTT.

The rearrangement links TRBV7-3 to TRBJ2-7, with D possibly called TRBD1 or TRBD2 (5 bases each). This CDR3 has 17 residues. Germline CDR1 SGHTA, CDR2 FQGTGA. With 4 bases removed from V and 4 bases from J, the gap between germline ends came to 23 bases. Here the CDR3 reads CASSSYDGARSGYEQYV. The CDR3 DNA reads TGTGCCAGCAGCTCCTACGACGGGGCGAGGAGTGGATACGAGCAGTACGTC.

This clone was observed a few times. In DNA, the CDR3 is TGTGCCAGCAGTACTCCTCCGACCACTGAAGCTTTCTTT. This encodes CASSTPPTTEAFF. The J gene is TRBJ1-1, the V gene TRBV6-6, with D hard to call. The V gene lost 5 bases and the J gene lost 4 bases, with 11 bases spanning the gap. The CDR3 covers 13 residues. Germline assignment: CDR1 MNHNY and CDR2 SVGAGI (reference sequence).

This clone was detected a few times. J is TRBJ2-1 and V is TRBV7-2; 14 positions match TRBD2. Germline CDR1 SGHTA, CDR2 FQGNSA. With 4 bases clipped from V and 9 bases from J, the junction kept 8 bases outside the gene matches. The CDR3 spans 16 residues. The CDR3 DNA sequence: TGTGCCAGCAGCTCGAGGACTAGCGGGAGGCGATTTGAGCAGTTCTTC. Translated, it gives CASSSRTSGRRFEQFF. The full variable domain, in which reference TRBV7-2 and TRBJ2-1 provide the parts outside the CDR3, is GAGVSQSPSNKVTEKGKDVELRCDPISGHTALYWYRQSLGQGLEFLIYFQGNSAPDKSGLPSDRFSAERTGGSVSTLTIQRTQQEDSAVYLCASSSRTSGRRFEQFFGPGTRLTVL.

This clone occurred many times. The chain employs TRBV7-9 and TRBJ2-2; weak D call: TRBD1 (6 bases). The CDR3 is 12 amino acids. Trimming left V 5 bases short and J 12 bases short, with 13 bases between. In germline, CDR1 is SEHNR, CDR2 FQNEAQ (reference sequence). The CDR3 spells CASSVDRVKLFF. Here the CDR3 DNA reads TGTGCCAGCAGCGTGGACAGAGTCAAGCTGTTTTTT.

This clone was recorded a few times. The chain uses TRBV30 and TRBJ2-3; D gene uncertain. The V gene's germline CDR1 is GTSNPN and CDR2 SVGIG (reference sequence). This CDR3 has 13 amino acids. Trimming removed 3 bases at V and 7 bases at J, with 14 bases between. The DNA of the CDR3 is TGTGCCTGGAGGGAAGCAGGTGGGAATACGCAGTATTTT. Protein: CAWREAGGNTQYF.